This section outlines one T cell receptor beta chain sequence together with its context. The data belong to a study of cytomegalovirus exposure and HLA in healthy donors. The data were produced by immunoSEQ multiplex PCR, yet TCRdb's version contains in-frame clones alone and is incomplete. The table includes more than 85,000 clones, 88% detected once. CDR3 length: 15 amino acids. Germline CDR1 is MNHNY and CDR2 is SVGAGI (reference sequence). J lost 8 bases, V lost 8 bases, and 13 bases had no gene match. The source is a woman between 18 and 29 years old in good health and CMV-seronegative. The chain employs TRBV6-6 and TRBJ1-4, with TRBD1 identical over 8 bases. The sequenced material came from PBMCs. The CDR3 here is CASGHGGTGHEKLFF. CDR3 DNA: TGTGCCAGCGGACATGGGGGGACAGGTCACGAAAAACTGTTTTTT.